This entry is about one T cell receptor beta chain. Germline loops: CDR1 MDHEN, CDR2 SYDVKM. Trimming removed 8 bases at V and 3 bases at J, with 16 bases between. CDR3 length: 14 residues. Measured with immunoSEQ multiplex PCR; TCRdb has only the in-frame clones, and not every one. The repertoire consists of 250,000 to 350,000 clones, with about 83% occurring once and the leading ten covering approximately 6%. The data derive from a study of blood T cell repertoires in COVID-19. Study background: COVID-19 samples from acute and convalescent phases originated in the United States, Italy and Spain. In each case, the material was cDNA or gDNA derived from T cells, B-cell-depleted T cells, or PBMCs.

Cohort allocation depended upon clinical history that participants reported. The TCR sequence derives from a woman between 40 and 55 years old who had recovered from COVID-19. The sequenced sample was PBMCs or T cells enriched from blood (not recorded which). This chain connects TRBV28 to TRBJ1-2, with D unresolved. The CDR3 spells CASFKRQRDYGYTF. The CDR3 DNA follows: TGTGCCAGCTTTAAGAGGCAGCGGGACTATGGCTACACCTTC.